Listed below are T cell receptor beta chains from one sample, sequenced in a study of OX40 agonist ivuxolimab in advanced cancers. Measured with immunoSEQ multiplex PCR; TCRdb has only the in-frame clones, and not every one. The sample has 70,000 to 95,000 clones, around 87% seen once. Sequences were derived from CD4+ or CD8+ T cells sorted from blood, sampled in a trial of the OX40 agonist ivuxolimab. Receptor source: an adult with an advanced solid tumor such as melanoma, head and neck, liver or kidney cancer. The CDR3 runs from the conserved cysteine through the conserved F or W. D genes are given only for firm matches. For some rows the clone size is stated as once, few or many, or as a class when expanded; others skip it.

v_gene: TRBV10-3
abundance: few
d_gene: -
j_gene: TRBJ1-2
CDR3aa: CAIMAATNYGYTF
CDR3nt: TGTGCCATCATGGCGGCAACTAACTATGGCTACACCTTC

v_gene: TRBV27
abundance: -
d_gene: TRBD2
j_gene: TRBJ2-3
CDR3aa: CASSGSGRNPDTQYF
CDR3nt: TGTGCCAGCAGCGGTAGCGGGAGGAACCCAGATACGCAGTATTTT

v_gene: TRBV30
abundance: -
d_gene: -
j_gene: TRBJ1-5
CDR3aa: CAWSIGGQPQHF
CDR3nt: TGTGCCTGGAGCATTGGGGGGCAGCCCCAGCATTTT

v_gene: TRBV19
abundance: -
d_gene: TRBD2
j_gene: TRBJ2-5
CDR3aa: CASSIGPSGRASGETQYF
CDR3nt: TGTGCCAGTAGTATCGGTCCTAGCGGGAGGGCCTCGGGAGAGACCCAGTACTTC

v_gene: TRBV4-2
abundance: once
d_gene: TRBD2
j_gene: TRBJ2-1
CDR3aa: CASSQASAGGPYNEQFF
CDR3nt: TGTGCCAGCAGCCAAGCATCAGCGGGAGGGCCCTACAATGAGCAGTTCTTC

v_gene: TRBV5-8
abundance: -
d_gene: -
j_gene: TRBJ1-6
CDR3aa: CASSRIGLSLYNSPLHF
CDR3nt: TGTGCCAGCAGTCGCATCGGGCTTTCTCTCTATAATTCACCCCTCCACTTT

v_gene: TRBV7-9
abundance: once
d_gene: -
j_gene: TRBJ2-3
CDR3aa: CASSLGKYTDTQYF
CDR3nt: TGTGCCAGCAGCTTAGGCAAGTACACAGATACGCAGTATTTT

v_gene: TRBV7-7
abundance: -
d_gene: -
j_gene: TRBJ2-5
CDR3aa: CASSKGRSQETQYF
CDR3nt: TGTGCTAGCAGCAAAGGACGGTCCCAAGAGACCCAGTACTTC

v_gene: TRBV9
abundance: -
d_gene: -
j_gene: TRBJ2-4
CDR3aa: CASSRGQGNIQYF
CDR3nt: TGTGCCAGCAGCCGCGGGCAGGGGAACATTCAGTACTTC

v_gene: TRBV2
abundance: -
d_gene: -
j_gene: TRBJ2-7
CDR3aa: CASRSPAYEQYF
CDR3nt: TGTGCCAGCAGGTCCCCGGCCTACGAGCAGTACTTC

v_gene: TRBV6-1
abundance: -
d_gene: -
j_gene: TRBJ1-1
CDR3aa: CASNPRDKNTEAFF
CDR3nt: TGTGCCAGCAATCCCCGGGACAAGAACACTGAAGCTTTCTTT

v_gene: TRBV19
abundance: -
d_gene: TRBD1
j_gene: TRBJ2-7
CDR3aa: CASSAPGQSLYEQYF
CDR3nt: TGTGCCAGTAGTGCGCCGGGACAGTCACTCTACGAGCAGTACTTC

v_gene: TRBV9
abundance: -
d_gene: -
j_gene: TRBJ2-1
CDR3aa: CASSPQVQGLGEQFF
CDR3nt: TGTGCCAGCAGCCCACAGGTACAGGGATTGGGGGAGCAGTTCTTC

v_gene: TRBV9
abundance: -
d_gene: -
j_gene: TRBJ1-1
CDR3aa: CASSPQTGNTEAFF
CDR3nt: TGTGCCAGCAGCCCTCAGACAGGGAACACTGAAGCTTTCTTT

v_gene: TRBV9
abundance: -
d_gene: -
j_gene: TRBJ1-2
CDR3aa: CASSGSTTNYGYTF
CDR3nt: TGTGCCAGCAGCGGCTCCACCACTAACTATGGCTACACCTTC

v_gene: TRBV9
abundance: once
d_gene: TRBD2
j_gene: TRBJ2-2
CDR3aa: CASSVFSGVTGELFF
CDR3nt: TGTGCCAGCAGCGTGTTTAGCGGGGTCACCGGGGAGCTGTTTTTT

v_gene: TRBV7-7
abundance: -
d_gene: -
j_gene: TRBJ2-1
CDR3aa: CASSLRAGTEQFF
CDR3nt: TGTGCCAGCAGCTTACGAGCTGGGACTGAGCAGTTCTTC

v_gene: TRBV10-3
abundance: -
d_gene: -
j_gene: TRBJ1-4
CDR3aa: CAISEFGGGNEKLFF
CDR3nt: TGTGCCATCAGTGAGTTCGGGGGCGGGAATGAAAAACTGTTTTTT

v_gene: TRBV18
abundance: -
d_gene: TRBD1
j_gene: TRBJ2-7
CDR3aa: CASSPTDRAYEQYF
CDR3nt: TGTGCCAGCTCACCAACCGACAGGGCTTACGAGCAGTACTTC

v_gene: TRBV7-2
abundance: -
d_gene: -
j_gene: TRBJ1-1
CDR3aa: CASIPQGKGWEAFF
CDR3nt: TGTGCCAGCATACCTCAGGGAAAGGGGTGGGAAGCTTTCTTT

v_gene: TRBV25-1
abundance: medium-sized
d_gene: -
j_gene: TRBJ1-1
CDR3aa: CASSVSHQAFF
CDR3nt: TGTGCCAGCAGTGTCTCCCACCAAGCTTTCTTT

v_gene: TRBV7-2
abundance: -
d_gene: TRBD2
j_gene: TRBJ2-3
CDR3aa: CASSFLGSGVADTQYF
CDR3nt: TGTGCCAGCAGCTTCCTAGGTAGCGGGGTAGCAGATACGCAGTATTTT

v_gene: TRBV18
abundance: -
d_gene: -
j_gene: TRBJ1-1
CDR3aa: CASSPAVNTEAFF
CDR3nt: TGTGCCAGCTCTCCCGCAGTGAACACTGAAGCTTTCTTT

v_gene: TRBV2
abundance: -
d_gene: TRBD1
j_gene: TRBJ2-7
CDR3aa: CASGAQGQGYEQYF
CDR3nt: TGTGCCAGCGGTGCTCAGGGACAGGGCTACGAGCAGTACTTC

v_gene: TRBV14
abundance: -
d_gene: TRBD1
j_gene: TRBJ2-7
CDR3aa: CASGRDSLYEQYF
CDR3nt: TGTGCCAGCGGCCGGGACAGCCTCTACGAGCAGTACTTC

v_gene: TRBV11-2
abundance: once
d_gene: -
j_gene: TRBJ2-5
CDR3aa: CASGPSKETQYF
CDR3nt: TGTGCCAGCGGCCCGTCCAAAGAGACCCAGTACTTC

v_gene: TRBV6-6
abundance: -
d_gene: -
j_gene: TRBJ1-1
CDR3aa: CASSYSRGMGSFF
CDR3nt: TGTGCCAGCAGTTACTCGAGGGGGATGGGGTCTTTCTTT

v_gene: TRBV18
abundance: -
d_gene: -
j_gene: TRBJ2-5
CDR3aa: CASSPTGRETQYF
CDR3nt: TGTGCCAGCTCACCAACGGGACGGGAGACCCAGTACTTC

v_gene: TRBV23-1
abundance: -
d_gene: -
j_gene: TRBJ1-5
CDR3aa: CASSQRNRDSNQPQHF
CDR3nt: TGCGCCAGCAGTCAACGGAACAGGGACAGCAATCAGCCCCAGCATTTT

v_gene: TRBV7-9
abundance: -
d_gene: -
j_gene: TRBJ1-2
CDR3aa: CASSLSDLYGYTF
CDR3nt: TGTGCCAGCAGCTTATCCGACCTCTATGGCTACACCTTC

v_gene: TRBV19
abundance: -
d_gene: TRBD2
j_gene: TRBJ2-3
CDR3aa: CASSNLAGVSDTQYF
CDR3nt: TGTGCCAGTAGTAATCTAGCGGGAGTTTCAGATACGCAGTATTTT

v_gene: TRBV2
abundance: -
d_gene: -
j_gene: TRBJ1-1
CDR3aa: CASNRVTEAFF
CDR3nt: TGTGCCAGCAACCGGGTCACTGAAGCTTTCTTT

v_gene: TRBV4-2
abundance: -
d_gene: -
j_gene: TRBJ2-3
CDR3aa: CASSLKVGSSTDTQYF
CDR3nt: TGTGCCAGCAGCCTGAAGGTGGGTTCTAGCACAGATACGCAGTATTTT

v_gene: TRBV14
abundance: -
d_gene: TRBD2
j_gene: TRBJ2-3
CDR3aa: CASSQLGLAGGADTQYF
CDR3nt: TGTGCCAGCAGCCAACTGGGACTAGCGGGAGGAGCAGATACGCAGTATTTT

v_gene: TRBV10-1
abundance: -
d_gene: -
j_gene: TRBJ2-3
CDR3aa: CASSESVGSRYTQYF
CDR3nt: TGCGCCAGCAGTGAGTCTGTGGGCTCGCGGTATACGCAGTATTTT

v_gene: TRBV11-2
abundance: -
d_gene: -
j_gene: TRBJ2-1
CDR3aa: CASSWAVRGSVEDNEQFF
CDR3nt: TGTGCCAGCAGCTGGGCCGTTCGTGGGAGTGTCGAGGACAATGAGCAGTTCTTC

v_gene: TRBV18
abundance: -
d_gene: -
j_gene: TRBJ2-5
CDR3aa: CASSPQGSEGTQYF
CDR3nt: TGTGCCAGCTCACCACAGGGGAGTGAGGGGACCCAGTACTTC

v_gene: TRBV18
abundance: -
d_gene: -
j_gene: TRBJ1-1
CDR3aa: CASSPGLGRTEAFF
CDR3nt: TGTGCCAGCTCTCCAGGGCTGGGGAGGACTGAAGCTTTCTTT

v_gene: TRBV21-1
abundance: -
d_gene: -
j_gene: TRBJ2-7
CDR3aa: CASSKEADLYEQYF
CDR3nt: TGTGCCAGCAGCAAAGAGGCGGATCTCTACGAGCAGTACTTC

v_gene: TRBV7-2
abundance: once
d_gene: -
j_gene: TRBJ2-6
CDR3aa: CASSRLVSGANVLTF
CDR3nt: TGTGCCAGCAGCCGGCTGGTCTCTGGGGCCAACGTCCTGACTTTC

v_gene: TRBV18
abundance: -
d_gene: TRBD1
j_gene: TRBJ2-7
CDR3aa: CASSRAGGQAYEQYF
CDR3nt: TGTGCCAGCTCAAGGGCTGGCGGACAGGCCTACGAGCAGTACTTC

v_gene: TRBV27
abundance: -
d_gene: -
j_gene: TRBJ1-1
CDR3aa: CASRRPSNTEAFF
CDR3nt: TGTGCCAGCAGACGACCTTCCAACACTGAAGCTTTCTTT